The clone carrying this T cell receptor beta chain was seen once. The protocol was immunoSEQ multiplex PCR, while the TCRdb copy is restricted to in-frame clones and leaves out a portion. This sample has about 350,000 clones, with approximately 91% found just once. The data were taken from a study of blood T cell repertoires in COVID-19. The V and J ends lost 5 bases and 8 bases respectively, with 21 bases between them. Germline V gene data show CDR1 as MNHEY and CDR2 as SVGAGI. The CDR3 covers 15 residues. This clonotype was sampled from a woman under 40 who had been exposed to COVID-19. Input material: PBMCs or T cells enriched from blood (not recorded which). The V call is TRBV6-5, the J call TRBJ1-2; D is uncertain. The CDR3 bases are TGTGCCAGCAGTCGCCCGTCCAATTTCGGCGGCGGCTACACCTTC. It translates to CASSRPSNFGGGYTF.